Below, 2 T cell receptor beta chains from the same sample are listed, as sequenced in a study of CD8+ T cells in alopecia areata. Described treatment: oral pan-JAK inhibitor, 5-10 mg twice daily. Once RNA had been extracted, it was reverse transcribed into cDNA to act as the sequencing template. Only in-frame clones appear in the TCRdb table, and some are missing; sequencing was by immunoSEQ multiplex PCR. The sample shows around 170,000 clones, 51% of them seen only once. The source was CD8+ T cells sorted from blood, collected around week 54, from a patient treated with tofacitinib. The receptor set was obtained from a human donor with alopecia areata.

The rearrangement joins TRBV15 to TRBJ2-5; D unclear. Per the germline V gene, CDR1 is LNHNV and CDR2 is YYDKDF (reference sequence). The CDR3 covers 13 residues. V was trimmed by 3 bases and J by 5 bases, leaving 10 bases between them. This chain's CDR3 is CATSSPTRETQYF. CDR3 bases: TGTGCCACCAGCAGTCCTACGAGGGAGACCCAGTACTTC. Together with reference TRBV15 and TRBJ2-5, the CDR3 gives the full variable domain: DAMVIQNPRYQVTQFGKPVTLSCSQTLNHNVMYWYQQKSSQAPKLLFHYYDKDFNNEADTPDNFQSRRPNTSFCFLDIRSPGLGDTAMYLCATSSPTRETQYFGPGTRLLVL.

V gene TRBV6-5 combines with J gene TRBJ1-1; perhaps TRBD1 as D (5 bases). V lost 2 bases, J lost 6 bases, and 13 bases lay in between. This CDR3 contains 14 residues. Germline V lookup: CDR1 MNHEY, CDR2 SVGAGI. CDR3 amino acids: CASSYGGSGAEAFF. DNA of the CDR3: TGTGCCAGCAGTTACGGGGGTTCGGGCGCTGAAGCTTTCTTT.